This TCR beta chain was found in a study of cytomegalovirus exposure and HLA in healthy donors (dated by TCRdb to between 2016 and 2019). Regarding the research as a whole: A later analysis indicated that the roughly 130 validation repertoires were generated on the platform also employed for the 700 or so repertoires of the first cohort. The study combined high-throughput TCR immunosequencing, statistical association of individual TCRs with disease status, and machine learning to predict cytomegalovirus infection status. In addition to the first cohort of hundreds of subjects, a separate validation cohort of 120 different subjects was used. The study aimed to test whether cataloging public T cell receptors could reveal signatures of past pathogen exposure.

Turning to this clone: The antigen this receptor binds is unknown. There are no base qualities to consult, and no much larger clone falls within one base.

The paper as a whole reports these results and caveats: In vitro tests confirmed that a few of the cytomegalovirus-associated TCR beta chains recognize cytomegalovirus antigens. Subsequent analysis determined that TCRs grouped into clusters in the first cohort also showed a tendency toward co-occurrence across the roughly 110 validation repertoires, and 94% of cluster scores exceeded 0. It was suggested by the authors that the approach could potentially be generalized to other disease states and immunological phenotypes. The study listed 164 TCR beta chains as associated with cytomegalovirus. In both the original and validation cohorts, the classifier was reported to diagnose cytomegalovirus status with high specificity and sensitivity. Most TCR sequences were seen in very few donors, while some public TCRs were found in many individuals. A later analysis had no HLA typing for the validation cohort, so co-occurrence there was scored across all 130 or so repertoires.

Donors formed part of the validation cohort, which comprised about 130 subjects and was distinct from the first cohort of under 800 subjects. Library construction relied on the immunoSEQ multiplex PCR assay. Turning to the authors' computational methods: A statistical classification framework was built to diagnose cytomegalovirus status from the catalog of TCR beta chain sequences. TCRdb obtained this table from immuneACCESS and retained in-frame rearrangements with V and J assigned. These tables miss some clones; where compared with another copy, unresolved V genes account for less than half of the shortfall, and the remainder is unexplained. D and trimming come from the DNA, and the V and J calls and clone size come from that table. The sample table contains fewer than 120,000 clones; only one count was recorded for about nine tenths of them. The ten most abundant clones make up around 1.9% of the sample.

Sequenced material: PBMCs. The receptor comes from a woman aged 18-29 years in good health and CMV-seronegative.

The CDR3 reads as follows: CACRDKPIGYGYTF. Read as DNA, the sequence is TGTGCCTGCCGGGACAAGCCGATCGGCTATGGCTACACCTTC. Recombination linked TRBV28 to TRBJ1-2; the best D guess is TRBD1, with 6 bases matching. CDR1 MDHEN and CDR2 SYDVKM are derived from the germline V gene. V gives up 11 bases and J gives up 4 bases, and the segment between their germline ends measures 20 bases. From the cysteine up to the phenylalanine, the CDR3 has a length of 14 residues. Kept here is only the CDR3 DNA, which spans 42 bases and is read in frame from base 1.